One and the same sample provided the 28 T cell receptor beta chains below, sequenced in a study of blood T cell repertoires in COVID-19. Sequenced by immunoSEQ multiplex PCR; TCRdb stores in-frame clones only, minus some. The sample lists about 96,000 clones; 80% were seen once. The specimen was peripheral blood. These receptors came from a man aged 50 or older who had recovered from COVID-19.

The rearrangement uses TRBV19 and TRBJ1-1, with D perhaps matching TRBD1 (6 bases). The V end lost 11 bases, the J end lost 1 base, and 14 bases lay between the germline ends. There are 13 residues in the CDR3. The germline V gene has CDR1 LNHDA and CDR2 SQIVND (reference sequence). The CDR3 sequence: CASTGGANTEAFF. CDR3 coding DNA: TGTGCCTCCACCGGGGGGGCGAACACTGAAGCTTTCTTT.

The J gene is TRBJ2-1, the V gene TRBV5-5, with TRBD1 matching over 7 bases. Germline V gives CDR1 SGHKS, CDR2 YYEKEE (reference sequence). The CDR3 contains 15 residues. The junction had 6 bases not matched to a gene; V was cut back by 4 bases and J by 2 bases. The CDR3 region has the DNA TGTGCCAGCAGCCTACGGACAGGACCCTACAATGAGCAGTTCTTC. Translating it yields CASSLRTGPYNEQFF.

V and J are TRBV7-3 and TRBJ1-2; maybe TRBD1 (6 bases). The CDR3 is 13 residues long. V lost 2 bases to trimming and J lost 8 bases, with 12 bases between them. From germline, CDR1 is SGHTA and CDR2 FQGTGA. CDR3 in DNA: TGTGCCAGCAGCTTATCAGGGGTGGAAGGCTACACCTTC. Amino acid sequence: CASSLSGVEGYTF.

The chain employs TRBV9 and TRBJ1-1; D perhaps matches TRBD1 (5 bases). The CDR3 contains 14 residues. V dropped 2 bases and J dropped 1 base, with 9 bases sitting between them. CDR1 is SGDLS, CDR2 YYNGEE, per germline. The CDR3 protein is CASSVGHRNTEAFF. The CDR3, as DNA: TGTGCCAGCAGCGTCGGACACAGGAACACTGAAGCTTTCTTT.

The chain combines TRBV6-5 with TRBJ2-2, with D hard to call. Trimming removed 6 bases from V and 6 bases from J, with 14 bases in between. The length of the CDR3 is 14 residues. The germline CDR1 and CDR2 sequences are MNHEY and SVGAGI. Here the CDR3 reads CASRSYPSAGELFF. The CDR3 DNA reads TGTGCCAGCAGAAGTTATCCCAGTGCCGGGGAGCTGTTTTTT.

Only a few counts were recorded for this clone. The chain carries TRBV3-1 (or the pseudogene TRBV3-2) and TRBJ1-6; D not certain. V lost 1 base and J 11 bases, leaving 15 bases between the germline ends. Germline CDR1 and CDR2: LGHDT and YNNKEL (reference sequence). CDR3 length: 15 residues. The CDR3 region is CASSQVADARPPLHF. CDR3 bases: TGTGCCAGCAGCCAAGTAGCGGACGCCCGTCCACCCCTCCACTTT.

V and J are TRBV6-2 or TRBV6-3 and TRBJ2-5; D uncertain. CDR3 length equals 14 residues. Looked up from germline, CDR1 is MNHEY and CDR2 is SVGEGT. V lost 4 bases and J 1 base, leaving 10 bases between the germline ends. The CDR3 region has the DNA TGTGCCAGCAGTTTTTCTGGAGCCCAAGAGACCCAGTACTTC. It specifies CASSFSGAQETQYF.

The chain employs TRBV12-2 and TRBJ2-2; the table gives TRBD1 as D, unverified against the DNA. TRBV12-2 is annotated as a pseudogene. The CDR3 loop spans 16 amino acids. CDR3 nucleotide sequence: TGTGCAAGTCGCCAATCGGCCCGGCAGGACACCGGGGAGCTGTTTTTT. Protein sequence: CASRQSARQDTGELFF.

V is TRBV5-4 and J is TRBJ2-1; 7 bases agree with TRBD2. The V gene's germline CDR1 is SGHNT and CDR2 YYREEE (reference sequence). There are 11 residues in the CDR3. The junction had 6 bases not matched to a gene; V was cut back by 8 bases and J by 10 bases. The CDR3 DNA sequence: TGTGCCAGTCATTGGGGGGGGGAGCAGTTCTTC. Its protein is CASHWGGEQFF. Full variable domain (missing parts from reference TRBV5-4 and TRBJ2-1): ETGVTQSPTHLIKTRGQQVTLRCSSQSGHNTVSWYQQALGQGPQFIFQYYREEENGRGNFPPRFSGLQFPNYSSELNVNALELDDSALYLCASHWGGEQFFGPGTRLTVL.

The chain joins TRBV6-4 to TRBJ1-2; 9 bases fit TRBD1. Germline CDR1 reads MRHNA; CDR2 reads SNTAGT. This CDR3 region has 13 residues. With 5 bases clipped from V and 6 bases from J, the junction kept 4 bases outside the gene matches. The CDR3 region is CASSPGTGNGYTF. The CDR3 DNA sequence: TGTGCCAGCAGTCCCGGGACAGGGAATGGCTACACCTTC.

The genes are TRBV6-5 and TRBJ2-3, with a tentative D call TRBD2 (6 bases). The CDR3 covers 15 residues. Per the germline V gene, CDR1 is MNHEY and CDR2 is SVGAGI. The V end was cut by 8 bases, the J end by 3 bases, with 18 bases between. The CDR3 spells CASARLEASTDTQYF. CDR3 bases: TGTGCCAGCGCGAGACTAGAAGCCTCTACAGATACGCAGTATTTT.

This sequence joins TRBV6-6 and TRBJ2-3, with 7 positions matching TRBD2. Germline-derived CDR1 and CDR2 are MNHNY and SVGAGI (reference sequence). J was trimmed by 8 bases and V by 0 bases; bases with no gene match: 8. This CDR3 region has 15 residues. CDR3 DNA sequence: TGTGCCAGCAGTTACTCGCGACTAGCTGTCGGTACGCAGTATTTT. Its protein product is CASSYSRLAVGTQYF.

This clone was seen only a few times. This sequence joins TRBV14 and TRBJ2-7; 11 positions match TRBD1. V lost 5 bases to trimming and J lost 0 bases; unmatched junction nucleotides: 21. CDR3 size: 21 residues. Germline V CDR1 and CDR2: SGHDN, FVKESK. CDR3 bases: TGTGCCAGCAGCGAGTTCCCTTGGACAGGGGGCGAGCGGGAGAGCTCCTACGAGCAGTACTTC. It is translated as CASSEFPWTGGERESSYEQYF.

V is TRBV28 and J is TRBJ1-2; D call uncertain. CDR1 and CDR2 (germline): MDHEN, SYDVKM. V was cut by 3 bases and J by 4 bases, with 12 bases left in between. CDR3 size: 14 residues. The CDR3 loop reads CASSFPARSYGYTF. The CDR3 DNA sequence: TGTGCCAGCAGTTTTCCCGCACGGAGCTATGGCTACACCTTC.

This clone was observed a handful of times. This chain connects TRBV27 to TRBJ2-2; possible D gene TRBD1, 5 bases. CDR1 and CDR2 (germline): MNHEY, SMNVEV (reference sequence). This CDR3 region has 14 residues. V lost 5 bases to trimming and J lost 0 bases, with 7 bases between them. CDR3 loop: CASSGAANTGELFF. CDR3 DNA: TGTGCCAGCAGTGGGGCAGCGAACACCGGGGAGCTGTTTTTT.

The CDR3 is CATSDTRDGRETQYF. The CDR3 DNA sequence: TGTGCCACCAGTGATACACGGGATGGGCGAGAGACCCAGTACTTC. The chain is built from TRBV24-1 and TRBJ2-5; D possibly corresponds to TRBD2 (5 bases). CDR1 is KGHDR and CDR2 is SFDVKD in the germline V gene. The CDR3 spans 15 residues. Trimming shortened V by 3 bases and J by 4 bases, and 14 bases separated the two germline ends.

The chain has TRBV3-1 (or the pseudogene TRBV3-2) and TRBJ1-2, with D unclear. V was cut by 0 bases and J by 4 bases, with 15 bases left in between. Germline V gives CDR1 LGHDT, CDR2 YNNKEL (reference sequence). The CDR3 is 16 amino acids. CDR3 in amino acids: CASSQDLPGRGYGYTF. The CDR3 DNA reads as TGTGCCAGCAGCCAAGATCTTCCAGGCCGGGGCTATGGCTACACCTTC.

The sample holds many counts of this clone. V and J are TRBV3-1 (or the pseudogene TRBV3-2) and TRBJ2-2; the D gene is possibly TRBD2 (5 bases). CDR3 size: 17 residues. Trimming removed 1 base at V and 0 bases at J, with 12 bases between. Germline V gene lookup returns CDR1 LGHDT and CDR2 YNNKEL (reference sequence). CDR3 residues: CASSQAHRLSNTGELFF. DNA of the CDR3: TGTGCCAGCAGCCAAGCGCACAGACTATCGAACACCGGGGAGCTGTTTTTT.

V and J are TRBV20-1 and TRBJ2-7, with 10 bases fitting TRBD2. This CDR3 region has 17 residues. Germline CDR1 and CDR2: DFQATT and SNEGSKA (reference sequence). Trimming at V came to 3 bases and at J to 7 bases, leaving 18 bases not matched to a gene. The CDR3 DNA is TGCAGTGCTAGTTATCCTGTCGGTCTAGCGGGAGTCGAGGAGCAGTACTTC. Its translation: CSASYPVGLAGVEEQYF.

The chain joins TRBV18 to TRBJ2-3, with TRBD1 as a possible D gene (6 bases). In germline, CDR1 is KGHSH, CDR2 LQKENI. V lost 3 bases and J 6 bases, leaving 13 bases between the germline ends. The CDR3 extends over 14 amino acids. The CDR3: CASSPGTLRDTQYF. The CDR3 DNA sequence: TGTGCCAGCTCACCCGGGACACTGAGGGATACGCAGTATTTT. The variable domain in full, completed from reference TRBV18 and TRBJ2-3, reads NAGVMQNPRHLVRRRGQEARLRCSPMKGHSHVYWYRQLPEEGLKFMVYLQKENIIDESGMPKERFSAEFPKEGPSILRIQQVVRGDSAAYFCASSPGTLRDTQYFGPGTRLTVL.

The J gene is TRBJ2-7, the V gene TRBV19, with D possibly being TRBD2 (6 bases). The CDR3 totals 15 residues. Germline-derived CDR1 and CDR2 are LNHDA and SQIVND (reference sequence). V was cut by 4 bases and J by 6 bases, with 19 bases left in between. In DNA, the CDR3 is TGTGCCAGTAGTAAGTCTAGCGATGTGACGACCGAGCAGTACTTC. Translating gives CASSKSSDVTTEQYF. Supplemented by reference TRBV19 and TRBJ2-7, the full variable domain reads DGGITQSPKYLFRKEGQNVTLSCEQNLNHDAMYWYRQDPGQGLRLIYYSQIVNDFQKGDIAEGYSVSREKKESFPLTVTSAQKNPTAFYLCASSKSSDVTTEQYFGPGTRLTVT.

This clone appeared a few times. The chain recombines TRBV30 with TRBJ1-5; D unclear. From germline, CDR1 is GTSNPN and CDR2 SVGIG (reference sequence). This CDR3 region has 16 residues. With 0 bases removed from V and 0 bases from J, the gap between germline ends came to 12 bases. The CDR3 spells CAWSVRAGYSNQPQHF. The CDR3 bases are TGTGCCTGGAGTGTAAGGGCGGGATATAGCAATCAGCCCCAGCATTTT.

This sequence joins TRBV7-3 and TRBJ2-1; TRBD2 is a possible D gene (6 bases). CDR3 length equals 14 residues. The germline V and J ends were trimmed by 3 bases and 10 bases, with 16 bases remaining between them. Germline V gene sequence: CDR1 SGHTA, CDR2 FQGTGA. CDR3 nucleotide sequence: TGTGCCAGCAGCTTCGGGGCGGGAAGCGGCGAGCAGTTCTTC. Its protein product is CASSFGAGSGEQFF. The whole variable domain, filled in from reference TRBV7-3 and TRBJ2-1, reads GAGVSQTPSNKVTEKGKYVELRCDPISGHTALYWYRQSLGQGPEFLIYFQGTGAADDSGLPNDRFFAVRPEGSVSTLKIQRTERGDSAVYLCASSFGAGSGEQFFGPGTRLTVL.

This chain uses TRBV2 with TRBJ2-1; 13 bases match TRBD2. The germline V gene has CDR1 SNHLY and CDR2 FYNNEI. CDR3 length equals 18 residues. V trimming: 7 bases; J trimming: 0 bases; junction bases outside the gene matches: 9. In DNA form, the CDR3 reads TGTGCCAGCAAATCCGGGACTAGCGGGGCGAGCTCCTACAATGAGCAGTTCTTC. It yields the protein CASKSGTSGASSYNEQFF.

The rearrangement uses TRBV7-2 and TRBJ1-4; a weak D match, TRBD1 (5 bases). The CDR3 has 14 amino acids. Germline V CDR1 and CDR2: SGHTA, FQGNSA. V shed 4 bases and J shed 2 bases, with 8 bases lying between them. CDR3 nucleotide sequence: TGTGCCAGCAGCTCGGGGGTGACTAATGAAAAACTGTTTTTT. As protein: CASSSGVTNEKLFF.

This clone was seen a single time. For the CDR3, the DNA is TGTGCCAGCAGTTACCGGGCAGGGGGAAACTATGGCTACACCTTC. Encoded protein: CASSYRAGGNYGYTF. This chain links TRBV6-2 or TRBV6-3 with TRBJ1-2; TRBD1 aligns across 7 bases. CDR1 is MNHEY and CDR2 is SVGEGT in the germline V gene. Trimming took 2 bases from V and 2 from J; bases not matched to a gene: 5. The CDR3 runs 15 residues.

The DNA of the CDR3 is TGTGCCAGCAGCGCCGGGACAGGCACAGATACGCAGTATTTT. Translating gives CASSAGTGTDTQYF. The V call is TRBV9, the J call TRBJ2-3, with 7 bases that match TRBD1. V shed 3 bases, J shed 1 base, and the junction held 2 bases outside the gene matches. The CDR3 covers 14 residues. Germline assignment: CDR1 SGDLS and CDR2 YYNGEE.

The sample holds a few counts of this clone. J is TRBJ2-2 and V is TRBV7-2; D unclear. Per the germline V gene, CDR1 is SGHTA and CDR2 is FQGNSA. The V end lost 0 bases, the J end lost 6 bases, and 11 bases lay between the germline ends. The CDR3 loop spans 15 amino acids. CDR3 DNA: TGTGCCAGCAGCTTAGCGTCGGTAGCCCCCGGGGAGCTGTTTTTT. Protein sequence: CASSLASVAPGELFF.